This TCR beta chain was found in a study of shared clonotypes between healthy human individuals. This CDR3 has 14 amino acids. V lost 0 bases to trimming and J lost 4 bases, with 9 bases between them. Per germline, CDR1 MNHEY and CDR2 SMNVEV (reference sequence). Everyone who donated was a Caucasian adult who lived in Nashville, Tennessee. TCRdb's copy holds only in-frame clones and misses some; the assay was immunoSEQ multiplex PCR. Of a few million clones listed, 80% to 95% are singletons. Sequencing was carried out using naive CD4+ T cells from PBMCs. As for subset: CD45RA+ positively selected. The chain uses TRBV27 and TRBJ1-1; D is possibly TRBD1 (5 bases). The clonotype originates from a man between 18 and 35 years old in good health. Some clones in this sample may be carry-over from other donors' samples. For the CDR3, the DNA is TGTGCCAGCAGTTTATCCCGGGGGTCCACTGAAGCTTTCTTT. Translating it yields CASSLSRGSTEAFF.